The 22 T cell receptor beta chains listed next were all sequenced from one sample in a study of cytomegalovirus exposure and HLA in healthy donors (dated by TCRdb to between 2016 and 2019). The library was prepared using the immunoSEQ multiplex PCR assay. The multiplex PCR relied on a mix of 60 forward primers for TCR Vbeta segments and 13 reverse primers for TCR Jbeta segments. TCRdb mirrors the immuneACCESS table, restricted to in-frame sequences. Some clones are absent from its copies; in checked studies, under half trace to an unresolved V gene, and the reason for the others is unknown. The sample table lists more than 85,000 clones, about 79% of them with a count of one. The ten largest clones represent about 3.1% of the sample. Sequenced material: PBMCs. Receptor source: a male donor in good health and CMV-seropositive.

This clone showed up just once. V gene TRBV7-3 combines with J gene TRBJ2-1; the match to TRBD2 covers 13 bases. The trim removed 1 base at V and 9 bases at J, leaving 3 bases unmatched. Looked up from germline, CDR1 is SGHTA and CDR2 is FQGTGA. The CDR3 covers 15 residues. DNA of the CDR3: TGTGCCAGCAGCTTAAGACTAGCGGGGGGAGGTGAGCAGTTCTTC. It translates to CASSLRLAGGGEQFF.

The chain recombines TRBV7-3 with TRBJ1-2, with 8 bases that match TRBD1. Germline assignment: CDR1 SGHTA and CDR2 FQGTGA. V dropped 2 bases and J dropped 5; count of bases not matched to a gene: 7. The length of the CDR3 is 15 residues. The CDR3 spells CASSLWTGRGYGYTF. The CDR3 nucleotides read TGTGCCAGCAGCTTATGGACAGGGAGAGGGTATGGCTACACCTTC.

The gene calls are TRBV4-1 and TRBJ1-5; D ambiguous. Germline values: CDR1 MGHRA, CDR2 YSYEKL. The CDR3 is 14 amino acids. V was pared by 4 bases and J by 1 base, with 8 bases between. In DNA form, the CDR3 reads TGCGCCAGCAGCCCACTAGGAAGCAATCAGCCCCAGCATTTT. This translates into CASSPLGSNQPQHF.

This clone was recorded a few times. The chain recombines TRBV2 with TRBJ1-1, with a tentative D call TRBD1 (6 bases). Germline CDR1 and CDR2: SNHLY and FYNNEI. This CDR3 comprises 16 residues. V was clipped by 4 bases and J by 0 bases, with 15 bases between them. CDR3 nucleotides: TGTGCCAGCAGTGCCCGGGACACTCATTTGAACACTGAAGCTTTCTTT. Translated: CASSARDTHLNTEAFF.

The chain employs TRBV5-1 and TRBJ1-2; 8 bases fit TRBD1. CDR1 is SGHRS, CDR2 YFSETQ, per germline. The trim removed 4 bases at V and 7 bases at J, leaving 15 bases unmatched. The CDR3 is 16 residues long. DNA for the CDR3: TGCGCCAGCAGCCCGGACAGGGTGCGGGGAATTGGTGGCTACACCTTC. Its protein is CASSPDRVRGIGGYTF.

V usage is TRBV4-3 and J usage is TRBJ1-2; D is possibly TRBD1 (5 bases). From germline, CDR1 is LGHNA and CDR2 YSLEER. CDR3 length equals 14 residues. The V gene lost 0 bases and the J gene lost 2 bases, with 7 bases spanning the gap. CDR3 sequence reads: CASSQDPGNYGYTF. For the CDR3, the DNA is TGCGCCAGCAGCCAAGATCCAGGGAACTATGGCTACACCTTC.

This rearrangement joins TRBV6-1 to TRBJ1-2; 7 bases match TRBD1. Per the germline V gene, CDR1 is MNHNS and CDR2 is SASEGT. The CDR3 is 13 amino acids. CDR3 sequence: CARLDREVHGYTF. The CDR3 bases are TGTGCTAGGTTAGACAGGGAGGTACATGGCTACACCTTC.

The genes are TRBV5-1 and TRBJ1-2; 9 bases map to TRBD1. CDR3 length: 14 amino acids. In germline, CDR1 is SGHRS, CDR2 YFSETQ. V lost 2 bases and J lost 8; bases outside the gene matches: 7. Written as DNA, the CDR3 is TGCGCCAGCAGCTTAGCTACAGGGGGCCAGGGCTACACCTTC. Translation gives CASSLATGGQGYTF.

This clone has at least ten counts. V usage is TRBV30 and J usage is TRBJ2-3, with a possible D match to TRBD2 (6 bases). CDR3 length equals 15 residues. The germline gives CDR1 GTSNPN, CDR2 SVGIG (reference sequence). V was pared by 0 bases and J by 5 bases, with 15 bases between. The CDR3 region has the DNA TGTGCCTGGAGTGTTGCTCTAGCGATGGGAGATACGCAGTATTTT. Its protein product is CAWSVALAMGDTQYF.

The chain has TRBV5-4 and TRBJ1-6; D unresolved. V gave up 0 bases and J gave up 16 bases, with 11 bases separating them. The CDR3 runs to 12 residues. The germline V gene has CDR1 SGHNT and CDR2 YYREEE (reference sequence). The CDR3 DNA is TGTGCCAGCAGCTTGGTTGGAGGGCAGCTCCACTTT. Protein product: CASSLVGGQLHF.

The CDR3 loop is CASSDGTGDQPQHF. The CDR3 nucleotides read TGTGCCAGCAGTGATGGCACAGGGGATCAGCCCCAGCATTTT. The chain is built from TRBV6-1 and TRBJ1-5; 7 bases match TRBD1. Per the germline V gene, CDR1 is MNHNS and CDR2 is SASEGT. The junction had 4 bases not matched to a gene; V was cut back by 3 bases and J by 5 bases. The CDR3 length is 14 residues.

V gene TRBV6-5 combines with J gene TRBJ2-7; unclear D gene. The CDR3 consists of 11 residues. From germline, CDR1 is MNHEY and CDR2 SVGAGI. Trimming stripped 5 bases from V and 5 bases from J, with 7 bases between. The CDR3 spells CASSELHEQYF. CDR3 in DNA: TGTGCCAGCAGTGAGTTGCACGAGCAGTACTTC.

The CDR3: CAWGIYEQYF. CDR3 nucleotide sequence: TGTGCCTGGGGCATCTACGAGCAGTACTTC. V is TRBV30 and J is TRBJ2-7; D remains unclear. V was cut by 5 bases and J by 3 bases, with 5 bases left in between. This CDR3 has 10 residues. Per germline, CDR1 GTSNPN and CDR2 SVGIG (reference sequence).

The table lists this clone with a few counts. The J gene is TRBJ1-2, the V gene TRBV6-6; a possible D gene is TRBD1 (6 bases). Trimming removed 2 bases from V and 13 bases from J, with 11 bases in between. This CDR3 has 11 amino acids. CDR1 is MNHNY, CDR2 SVGAGI, per germline (reference sequence). The CDR3 DNA sequence: TGTGCCAGCAGTTACACAAGGGACACCACCTTC. This translates into CASSYTRDTTF.

This clone was observed a handful of times. The chain carries TRBV5-4 and TRBJ2-7; the D gene is possibly TRBD2 (5 bases). The CDR3 loop spans 13 amino acids. Trimming took 6 bases from V and 6 from J, leaving 16 bases between them. Germline CDR1 and CDR2: SGHNT and YYREEE (reference sequence). CDR3 sequence (DNA): TGTGCCAGCACCGGACGACTTGAGGGCGAGCAGTACTTC. Residues: CASTGRLEGEQYF.

This clone appeared a few times. The chain has TRBV6-5 and TRBJ1-4; D is unresolved. CDR1 and CDR2 (germline): MNHEY, SVGAGI. The V and J ends lost 2 bases and 4 bases respectively, with 8 bases between them. This CDR3 comprises 14 residues. CDR3 DNA sequence: TGTGCCAGCAGTTACCTCCAGAATAATGAAAAACTGTTTTTT. Amino acids: CASSYLQNNEKLFF.

CDR3 in amino acids: CAWSVPGGNEKLFF. The DNA of the CDR3 is TGTGCCTGGAGTGTACCAGGGGGAAATGAAAAACTGTTTTTT. The chain combines TRBV30 with TRBJ1-4; 7 nucleotides match TRBD1. Germline lookup yields CDR1 GTSNPN and CDR2 SVGIG (reference sequence). The CDR3 length is 14 residues. V lost 0 bases and J lost 5; bases outside the gene matches: 3.

The genes are TRBV4-2 and TRBJ2-2, with TRBD1 matching over 10 bases. The CDR3 has 16 amino acids. V shed 4 bases, J shed 5 bases, and the junction held 7 bases outside the gene matches. Germline CDR1 and CDR2: LGHNA and YNFKEQ. This CDR3 reads CASSPRDRGETGELFF. DNA for the CDR3: TGTGCCAGCAGCCCTCGGGACAGGGGAGAAACCGGGGAGCTGTTTTTT.

The J gene is TRBJ2-1, the V gene TRBV5-6, with TRBD2 as a possible D gene (6 bases). The V end was cut by 4 bases, the J end by 0 bases, with 14 bases between. Germline V gene data show CDR1 as SGHDT and CDR2 as YYEEEE. CDR3 length: 16 residues. The CDR3 region has the DNA TGTGCCAGCAGCCGGGCGGGGAGGAGCTCCTACAATGAGCAGTTCTTC. Amino acids: CASSRAGRSSYNEQFF.

The CDR3 DNA follows: TGTGCCAGTAGTATCCCCGGACAGCCCTACGAGCAGTACTTC. Encoded protein: CASSIPGQPYEQYF. The chain is built from TRBV19 and TRBJ2-7; D possibly corresponds to TRBD1 (6 bases). Germline V CDR1 and CDR2: LNHDA, SQIVND (reference sequence). The CDR3 is 14 residues long. The V and J ends lost 3 bases and 2 bases respectively, with 11 bases between them.

J is TRBJ2-2 and V is TRBV2; D gene uncertain. V shed 5 bases and J shed 1 base, with 8 bases lying between them. CDR1 is SNHLY, CDR2 FYNNEI, per germline. The CDR3 runs 14 residues. The CDR3 region has the DNA TGTGCCAGCAGTATTCGACAGAACACCGGGGAGCTGTTTTTT. This translates into CASSIRQNTGELFF.

The V and J genes are TRBV30 and TRBJ1-2, with TRBD1 as a possible D gene (6 bases). This CDR3 comprises 15 residues. V was pared by 0 bases and J by 2 bases, with 13 bases between. Germline lookup yields CDR1 GTSNPN and CDR2 SVGIG (reference sequence). The CDR3 region has the DNA TGTGCCTGGAGTGTACGGCAGGGGAACAACTATGGCTACACCTTC. Its translation is CAWSVRQGNNYGYTF.